This T cell receptor (beta chain) was captured by sequencing in a study of cytomegalovirus exposure and HLA in healthy donors (dated by TCRdb to 2015 to 2018). As for the study more broadly: An earlier analysis of several hundred of the donors reported approximately 270 Gb of sequence data and about 100 million unique TCR beta sequences from roughly 180 million T cells. Approximately 310 gigabases of sequencing data and 91 million or so unique TCR sequences made up an early release that covered around 640 HLA-typed donors. The genetic ancestry cluster associated with self-reported Caucasian donors included roughly four fifths of the approximately 400 genotyped donors. The aim of the study was to test whether cataloging public T cell receptors could identify signatures of past pathogen exposure. The T cell repertoires of 666 subjects were profiled by immunosequencing and related to cytomegalovirus serostatus. Besides the first cohort of around 700 subjects, a separate validation cohort made up of around 120 different subjects was used. High-throughput TCR immunosequencing, statistical association of individual TCRs with disease status, and machine learning were combined to predict cytomegalovirus infection status. A later analysis re-examined previously published TCR beta repertoires from 600 to 700 donors and added high-resolution HLA genotyping to investigate patterns of TCR occurrence. Rather than using new phenotypic data, the later analysis identified candidate immune exposures from TCR beta sequences and from how often those sequences occurred across donors. In an earlier analysis of several hundred of the donors, high-throughput TCR beta sequencing was used to judge whether each TCR beta V gene segment behaved as functional or pseudogenic. Donor age, sex, ethnicity and CMV serostatus were collected together with the repertoire data. Genome-wide SNP genotypes for about 65% of the 666 donors were used in a later genetic analysis, which treated that subset as a discovery cohort. Every repertoire in the discovery cohort had been generated on one and the same sequencing platform. Both class I and class II loci were covered by HLA typing, at four-digit resolution. Typing coverage differed by locus: A, B, C, DRB1 and DQB1 were typed in roughly 620-630 donors, DQA1 in approximately 520, DPA1 in 606, and DPB1 in roughly 470. Because of strong linkage in the cohort, roughly 5 DR-DQ haplotypes were treated as single units for association and clustering. Among roughly 370 genotyped donors of the cohort, an average of around 240,000 unique TCR beta nucleotide sequences were sequenced per donor, around 20% of them non-productive. Results and caveats for the whole study, not just this receptor: A further reported finding was that TCR beta sequences accurately predicted the HLA-A and HLA-B alleles for most subjects in the first cohort. Some IMGT-functional V segments, including TRBV6-2 and TRBV6-3, could not be distinguished by the 87-base-pair reads and were therefore excluded. Correlated functional status among segregating V segments might be attributable to linkage disequilibrium, but an unknown experimental factor could not be ruled out. In an earlier analysis of about 540 of the donors, most TCR beta V segments were observed in productive rearrangements about 87% or about 30% of the time, broadly matching IMGT annotations. It was suggested by the authors that the approach could potentially be generalized to other disease states and immunological phenotypes. The classifier was reported to diagnose cytomegalovirus status with high specificity and sensitivity in both the original cohort and the validation cohort. The sequencing pipeline was judged likely to have produced a cluster of highly shared sequence variants as a technical artifact. A later analysis reported that several top co-occurrence clusters appeared linked to parvovirus B19, influenza, CMV and Epstein-Barr virus. The presence/absence analyses assumed that sequencing depth was roughly uniform across donors, and that assumption may not be true. Because counts were too low, some 17 rarely observed V segments, including chromosome 9 orphons, were left out of the earlier analysis of several hundred of the donors. Because HLA typing was missing for some donors at each locus, association tests included only the typed subset. A later genetic analysis reported fewer N-insertions in productive TCRs among donors in an Asian-associated ancestry cluster than the roughly 700-donor mean. In a later analysis, the rate of TCR association differed among HLA loci, with DRB1 alleles having the most associated TCRs and HLA-C alleles having the fewest. In a later analysis, HLA-associated TCR beta chains were found to be more clonally expanded and to have lower generation probabilities than equally common non-associated chains. Specific HLA alleles were associated with some 15,000 TCR beta sequences at a false discovery rate of 0.05 in a later analysis. Three of the identified cytomegalovirus-associated TCR beta chains were confirmed in vitro to be specific for cytomegalovirus antigens. CMV serostatus was the only immune exposure information available for the cohort. Only TCR beta chains were sequenced in this cohort, and the absence of alpha or paired-chain data limited detectable features. Assigning TCR associations to individual alleles was difficult when HLA alleles, especially DR and DQ, strongly co-occurred. Most CMV-associated TCR beta chains appeared to be HLA-restricted in a later analysis, and the HLA associations seemed to be driven largely by CMV exposure. The study listed 150 to 200 TCR beta chains as associated with cytomegalovirus. An association between a missense DCLRE1C variant and V-gene and J-gene trimming of TCR beta chains was found in a later genetic analysis and replicated in an independent cohort. Most TCR sequences were observed very rarely across donors, whereas some public TCRs were present in many individuals.

To note about this clone: The antigen it binds to is not known. The record has no base qualities; no much larger clone is one base away.

Receptors were amplified or captured by the immunoSEQ multiplex PCR assay. A mixture of 60 forward primers for TCR Vbeta segments and 13 reverse primers for TCR Jbeta segments was used in the multiplex PCR. Amplification of the CDR3 region of rearranged TCR beta genes was performed with a multiplex PCR assay on genomic DNA. The Illumina HiSeq System was used to sequence the amplified TCR beta libraries as 87-base-pair reads. As for how the authors treated the data: In a later analysis, approximately 74 million unique TCR beta chains were counted across the approximately 670 repertoires, and some 10 million of these chains were shared by at least two donors. Raw reads were error-corrected and collapsed into unique sequences by a nearest-neighbor algorithm in which closely related sequences were merged to remove PCR and sequencing errors. CDR3 sequences were aligned to IMGT reference sequences to assign V, D and J gene segments. For a sequence to be retained, at least a six-nucleotide match to both a V gene segment and a J gene segment was required. Rearrangements were classified as productive when the CDR3 lacked stop codons and remained in frame with V and J, and all other rearrangements were classified as non-productive. CDR3 was defined by IMGT convention, running from the second conserved V-encoded cysteine to the conserved J-encoded phenylalanine. In an earlier analysis of more than 550 of the donors, sequences lacking an unambiguous match to a single V gene segment were excluded. In an earlier analysis of several hundred of the donors, V segments were called functional above 56.7% productive rearrangements and were called segregating when the between-donor standard deviation exceeded 5%. A statistical classification framework was built for diagnosing cytomegalovirus status from the catalog of TCR beta chain sequences. In a later analysis, TCR nucleotide sequences were compared against IMGT/GENE-DB human TR gene sequences so that V and J genes could be assigned. Using the TCRdist pipeline, a later analysis assigned CDR3 sequences along with most-parsimonious VDJ recombination scenarios. In a later analysis, each TCR beta chain was defined by its CDR3 amino acid sequence together with its V-gene family, and reads lacking a unique V-gene family were excluded. To address suspected cross-contamination and a sequencing artifact, a later analysis removed around 600 highly shared, low-generation-probability nucleotide sequences. For each public chain, a later analysis derived a clonal expansion index from normalized ranks of inferred template counts within each repertoire. In a later analysis, generation probabilities were computed with a VDJ recombination model fitted to out-of-frame rearrangements, and the resulting probabilities were checked against IGoR. A later analysis scored TCR-TCR, TCR-HLA and TCR-CMV co-occurrence with hypergeometric tests, applying a repertoire-size bias correction to TCR pairs. A later analysis estimated false discovery rates by permuting HLA or CMV assignments 20 times. A later analysis grouped co-occurring TCRs with DBSCAN, adding TCRdist sequence similarity when clustering within HLA-allele-positive subsets. For co-occurrence clustering, repertoires with fewer than 30,000 or more than 120,000 public chains were excluded, along with 4 to 6 repertoires with anomalous nucleotide sharing. Drawn from immuneACCESS, this table holds only the in-frame rearrangements with V and J called that TCRdb kept. Clones are partly lost; checked studies trace under half to an unresolved V gene and leave the rest unexplained. Clone size and V and J calls were adopted from that table, with D and trimming inferred from the DNA. This sample is represented by about 55,000 clones; 65% to 85% of them were singletons. 1.6% of the sample is held by the ten biggest clonotypes.

Based on the germline V gene, the CDR1 and CDR2 sequences are SNHLY and FYNNEI. Trimming costs V 6 bases and J 7 bases, and their ends lie 19 bases apart. The CDR3, cysteine through phenylalanine, is 15 amino acids long. Only the CDR3 portion is preserved as DNA: 45 bases, with reading frame beginning at the first base. The cohort consisted of 600 to 700 healthy bone marrow donors. At the time of sampling, every cohort member was nominally healthy, though immune exposures that went unrecorded were likely present. The donor tested CMV seronegative and was one of the 352 seronegative cohort members. Each donor provided a peripheral blood sample, and peripheral blood mononuclear cells were used for TCR beta sequencing. Genomic DNA was extracted from the blood cell samples with the Qiagen DNeasy Blood Extraction Kit.

The origin of this receptor is a man aged 25 to 40 in good health and CMV-seronegative. The chain joins TRBV2 to TRBJ2-1; the D gene is possibly TRBD2, with 6 bases matching. Sequencing was carried out using PBMCs. The CDR3 protein: CASRWKSAGSNEQFF. The DNA is TGTGCCAGCAGGTGGAAGTCCGCGGGATCAAATGAGCAGTTCTTC.